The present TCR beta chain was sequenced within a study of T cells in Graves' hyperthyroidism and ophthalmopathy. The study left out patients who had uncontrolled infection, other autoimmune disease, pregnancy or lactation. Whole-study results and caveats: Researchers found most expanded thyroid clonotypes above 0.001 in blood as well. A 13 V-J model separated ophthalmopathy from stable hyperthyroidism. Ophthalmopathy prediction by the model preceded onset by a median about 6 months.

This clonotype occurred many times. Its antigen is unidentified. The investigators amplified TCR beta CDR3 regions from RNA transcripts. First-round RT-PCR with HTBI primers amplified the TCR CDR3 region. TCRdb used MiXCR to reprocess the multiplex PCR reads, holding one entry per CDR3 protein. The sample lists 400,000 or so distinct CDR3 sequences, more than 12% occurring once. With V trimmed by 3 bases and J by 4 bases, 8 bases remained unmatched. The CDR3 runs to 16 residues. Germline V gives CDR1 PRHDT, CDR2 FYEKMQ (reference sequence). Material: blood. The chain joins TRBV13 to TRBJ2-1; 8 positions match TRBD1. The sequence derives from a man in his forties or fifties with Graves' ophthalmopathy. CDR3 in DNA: TGTGCCAGCAGCTTCACAGGGGGATCGACTTACAATGAGCAGTTCTTC. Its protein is CASSFTGGSTYNEQFF. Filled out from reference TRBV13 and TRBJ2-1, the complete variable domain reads AAGVIQSPRHLIKEKRETATLKCYPIPRHDTVYWYQQGPGQDPQFLISFYEKMQSDKGSIPDRFSAQQFSDYHSELNMSSLELGDSALYFCASSFTGGSTYNEQFFGPGTRLTVL.